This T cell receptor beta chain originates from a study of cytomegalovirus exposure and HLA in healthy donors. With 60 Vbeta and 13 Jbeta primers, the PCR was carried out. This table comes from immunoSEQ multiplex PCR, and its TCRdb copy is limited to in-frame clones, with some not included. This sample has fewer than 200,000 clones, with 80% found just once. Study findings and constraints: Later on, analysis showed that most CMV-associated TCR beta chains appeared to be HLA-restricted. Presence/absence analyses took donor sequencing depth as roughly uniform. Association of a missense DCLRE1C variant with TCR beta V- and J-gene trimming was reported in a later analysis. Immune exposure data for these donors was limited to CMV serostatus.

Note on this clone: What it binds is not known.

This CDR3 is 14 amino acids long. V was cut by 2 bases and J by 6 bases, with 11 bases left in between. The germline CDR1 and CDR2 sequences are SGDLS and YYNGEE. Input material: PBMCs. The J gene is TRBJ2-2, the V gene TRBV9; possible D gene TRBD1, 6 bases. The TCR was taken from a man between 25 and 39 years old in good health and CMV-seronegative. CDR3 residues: CASSVTQGSGELFF. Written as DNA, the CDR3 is TGTGCCAGCAGCGTGACACAGGGCTCCGGGGAGCTGTTTTTT.